The 26 T cell receptor beta chains below all came from one sample that was sequenced in a study of yellow fever vaccine responses in identical twins (dated by TCRdb to the late 2010s). To prepare the library, RT-PCR was applied. The run used an Illumina HiSeq 2500. Through fastp at Q25 and MiXCR, TCRdb rebuilt clones from the public reads, retaining in-frame beta chains. Rows matching on CDR3 protein sequence are summarized as one entry with the most common DNA and genes. The sample records 25,000 or so distinct CDR3 sequences, around four fifths of which are singletons. In total, the top ten clones hold 4% to 5.5% of the sample. The sample consisted of T cells from blood (PBMCs), unsorted or a sorted subset (not recorded which), taken before or after yellow fever vaccination (not recorded which). These TCRs come from a young woman who received the yellow fever vaccine. Donor details come from another sample of the same person, matched by shared clones.

This clonotype was detected once. The V gene is TRBV29-1, the J gene TRBJ2-2; D perhaps matches TRBD1 (6 bases). There are 12 residues in the CDR3. Germline loops: CDR1 SQVTM, CDR2 ANQGSEA. Trimming shortened V by 7 bases and J by 2 bases, and 8 bases separated the two germline ends. The CDR3 sequence is CSGQDNTGELFF. CDR3 DNA sequence: TGCAGCGGACAGGACAACACCGGGGAGCTGTTTTTT.

This chain connects TRBV11-1 to TRBJ2-1; 9 nucleotides match TRBD2. V was clipped by 3 bases and J by 9 bases; unmatched bases: 12. The CDR3 totals 16 residues. In germline, CDR1 is SGHAT, CDR2 FQDESV (reference sequence). CDR3 protein: CASSFPALAGVIEQFF. The CDR3 region has the DNA TGTGCCAGCAGCTTTCCCGCCTTAGCGGGAGTTATTGAGCAGTTCTTC.

This clonotype has a single count. The V and J genes are TRBV20-1 and TRBJ2-3, with D uncertain. Trimming pared 1 base from V and 7 bases from J, leaving 12 bases between. Germline values: CDR1 DFQATT, CDR2 SNEGSKA (reference sequence). CDR3 size: 13 residues. The CDR3 nucleotides are TGCAGTGCTAGAGCGGCTAGTGATCATACGCAGTATTTT. Protein product: CSARAASDHTQYF.

The chain's CDR3 is CASSLSQGAGETQYF. CDR3 DNA: TGTGCCAGCAGCTTGAGTCAGGGGGCAGGAGAGACCCAGTACTTC. The gene calls are TRBV11-3 and TRBJ2-5; 8 nucleotides line up with TRBD1. Germline trimming cut 3 bases from V and 4 bases from J; bases unmatched to any gene: 7. This CDR3 region has 15 residues. Germline V gives CDR1 SGHNT, CDR2 YENEEA.

V usage is TRBV5-1 and J usage is TRBJ2-7; TRBD1 agrees at 7 bases. Losses at the gene ends were 6 bases for V and 4 bases for J; bases not matched to a gene: 7. The CDR3 consists of 13 residues. Germline values: CDR1 SGHRS, CDR2 YFSETQ. Here the CDR3 reads CASTGTELYEQYF. In DNA, the CDR3 is TGCGCCAGCACCGGGACAGAGCTATACGAGCAGTACTTC.

This chain joins TRBV7-9 and TRBJ1-2, with D unresolved. Trimming took 5 bases from V and 8 from J, leaving 6 bases between them. This CDR3 region has 10 residues. The germline CDR1 and CDR2 sequences are SEHNR and FQNEAQ (reference sequence). In DNA form, the CDR3 reads TGTGCCAGCAGCCGGTGGGGCTACACCTTC. This sequence encodes CASSRWGYTF.

This chain links TRBV2 with TRBJ2-1, with 12 bases aligning to TRBD2. After removal of 6 bases from V and 8 bases from J, the junction contained 8 bases not matched to a gene. Germline lookup yields CDR1 SNHLY and CDR2 FYNNEI. This CDR3 has 15 residues. The CDR3 bases are TGTGCCAGCAGAAAGACTAGCGGGAGACCCGATGAGCAGTTCTTC. It encodes CASRKTSGRPDEQFF.

V and J are TRBV13 and TRBJ2-1, with 11 bases matching TRBD1. Germline CDR1 PRHDT, CDR2 FYEKMQ (reference sequence). This CDR3 has 14 amino acids. The junction had 2 bases not matched to a gene; V was cut back by 8 bases and J by 2 bases. The CDR3 region has the DNA TGTGCCAGCGAGGACAGGGGGCCCTACAATGAGCAGTTCTTC. It specifies CASEDRGPYNEQFF.

The chain carries TRBV9 and TRBJ2-3; either TRBD1 or TRBD2 may supply D (6 bases each). The CDR3 covers 17 residues. Germline V CDR1 and CDR2: SGDLS, YYNGEE. V lost 0 bases, J lost 2 bases, and 16 bases lay in between. The CDR3: CASSVAGGQGNTDTQYF. In DNA form, the CDR3 reads TGTGCCAGCAGCGTAGCTGGAGGGCAGGGGAACACAGATACGCAGTATTTT.

The chain recombines TRBV7-9 with TRBJ1-5; D gene ambiguous. The CDR3 totals 14 residues. The germline gives CDR1 SEHNR, CDR2 FQNEAQ (reference sequence). The V end was cut by 5 bases, the J end by 4 bases, with 12 bases between. Here the CDR3 reads CASSASAGNQPQHF. The CDR3 nucleotides are TGTGCCAGCAGCGCTTCGGCCGGTAATCAGCCCCAGCATTTT.

This rearrangement joins TRBV20-1 to TRBJ2-3; possibly TRBD1 for D (6 bases). V dropped 5 bases and J dropped 1 base, with 13 bases sitting between them. Germline V gene sequence: CDR1 DFQATT, CDR2 SNEGSKA (reference sequence). CDR3 length: 14 residues. CDR3 residues: CSARRDTGTDTQYF. In nucleotides, the CDR3 is TGCAGTGCTCGAAGGGACACCGGCACAGATACGCAGTATTTT.

V gene TRBV2 combines with J gene TRBJ2-3, with D perhaps TRBD2 (5 bases). Germline CDR1 SNHLY, CDR2 FYNNEI. The CDR3 has 17 residues. Between the trimmed V and J ends, which lost 2 bases and 2 bases, there was a span of 17 bases. CDR3 DNA: TGTGCCAGCAGTGAAAGGGCTAGCTGGCCGTTCACAGATACGCAGTATTTT. Translated, it gives CASSERASWPFTDTQYF.

The chain couples TRBV29-1 to TRBJ1-2; D unresolved. V gave up 7 bases and J gave up 8 bases, with 26 bases separating them. The CDR3 is 15 amino acids. From germline, CDR1 is SQVTM and CDR2 ANQGSEA. The CDR3 spells CSDRGGAQAAIGYTF. CDR3 nucleotides: TGCAGCGACCGTGGTGGAGCCCAAGCGGCGATAGGCTACACCTTC.

The genes are TRBV29-1 and TRBJ1-2, with D perhaps TRBD1 (5 bases). The CDR3 totals 12 residues. The germline CDR1 and CDR2 sequences are SQVTM and ANQGSEA. V was trimmed by 5 bases and J by 8 bases, leaving 15 bases between them. The CDR3 DNA reads as TGCAGCGTTCCCGGGACTATGTACGGCTACACCTTC. The encoded protein is CSVPGTMYGYTF.

V is TRBV11-2 and J is TRBJ2-1; no clear D. Trimming took off 1 base at V and 8 bases at J, with 9 bases between the two ends. The CDR3 contains 13 residues. Looked up from germline, CDR1 is SGHAT and CDR2 is FQNNGV. CDR3 coding DNA: TGTGCCAGCAGCTTAGGTTTGGAAGATGAGCAGTTCTTC. As protein: CASSLGLEDEQFF.

The rearrangement links TRBV5-5 to TRBJ2-1, with a weak D call TRBD2 (7 bases). The V gene lost 4 bases and the J gene lost 4 bases, with 15 bases spanning the gap. CDR3 length: 15 amino acids. From germline, CDR1 is SGHKS and CDR2 YYEKEE (reference sequence). This CDR3 reads CASSKWGGGYNEQFF. The CDR3 nucleotides read TGTGCCAGCAGCAAATGGGGGGGCGGATACAATGAGCAGTTCTTC.

V usage is TRBV5-1 and J usage is TRBJ2-1, with D possibly called TRBD1 or TRBD2 (6 bases each). CDR3 length equals 16 residues. Germline V lookup: CDR1 SGHRS, CDR2 YFSETQ. V dropped 4 bases and J dropped 9 bases, with 23 bases sitting between them. The CDR3 sequence is CASSTLIQPGATEQFF. In nucleotides, the CDR3 is TGCGCCAGCAGCACCCTGATTCAACCGGGGGCAACTGAGCAGTTCTTC. The full variable domain, completed using reference TRBV5-1 and TRBJ2-1, is KAGVTQTPRYLIKTRGQQVTLSCSPISGHRSVSWYQQTPGQGLQFLFEYFSETQRNKGNFPGRFSGRQFSNSRSEMNVSTLELGDSALYLCASSTLIQPGATEQFFGPGTRLTVL.

The genes are TRBV11-1 and TRBJ1-5; D is ambiguous. The CDR3 runs to 12 residues. Germline V gene data show CDR1 as SGHAT and CDR2 as FQDESV (reference sequence). V was cut by 1 base and J by 6 bases, with 4 bases left in between. As DNA, the CDR3 is TGTGCCAGCAGCTTAGGAGGTCAGCCCCAGCATTTT. Protein: CASSLGGQPQHF.

The chain's CDR3 is CSAPGLGPNEQYF. The CDR3 DNA follows: TGCAGTGCCCCGGGACTGGGGCCTAACGAGCAGTACTTC. J is TRBJ2-7 and V is TRBV20-1; weak D call: TRBD2 (6 bases). Deletions cut 6 bases from V and 5 bases from J, with 17 bases between. The CDR3 is 13 amino acids. The germline V gene has CDR1 DFQATT and CDR2 SNEGSKA (reference sequence).

This rearrangement joins TRBV11-2 to TRBJ2-4, with 8 bases aligning to TRBD1. Germline V CDR1 and CDR2: SGHAT, FQNNGV. Germline trimming cut 5 bases from V and 8 bases from J; bases unmatched to any gene: 11. The length of the CDR3 is 15 residues. The CDR3 spells CASSRLEQGADIQYF. DNA of the CDR3: TGTGCCAGCAGCAGACTAGAGCAGGGGGCGGACATTCAGTACTTC.

The genes are TRBV10-3 and TRBJ2-3; D gene uncertain. The CDR3 loop spans 14 amino acids. CDR1 and CDR2 (germline): ENHRY, SYGVKD. Deletions cut 0 bases from V and 2 bases from J, with 6 bases between. The CDR3 region is CAISESITTDTQYF. Here the CDR3 DNA reads TGTGCCATCAGTGAGTCGATAACCACAGATACGCAGTATTTT.

This clonotype was counted only a few times. The rearrangement uses TRBV28 and TRBJ2-7, with D unclear. CDR1 and CDR2 from the germline V gene are MDHEN and SYDVKM. The CDR3 is made up of 14 amino acids. V gave up 4 bases and J gave up 2 bases, with 12 bases separating them. This CDR3 is CASSSPDMPYEQYV. CDR3 sequence (DNA): TGTGCCAGCAGTTCTCCCGACATGCCCTACGAGCAGTACGTC.

This chain connects TRBV5-1 to TRBJ2-3; the D gene is possibly TRBD1 (6 bases). The germline V gene has CDR1 SGHRS and CDR2 YFSETQ. Trimming left V 2 bases short and J 0 bases short, with 13 bases between. CDR3 length: 16 residues. CDR3 in amino acids: CASSFRQESSTDTQYF. The DNA for the CDR3 is TGCGCCAGCAGCTTTCGACAGGAATCTAGCACAGATACGCAGTATTTT.

The chain has TRBV28 and TRBJ2-1, with D perhaps being TRBD1 or TRBD2 (5 bases each). The germline V and J ends were trimmed by 4 bases and 8 bases, with 12 bases remaining between them. CDR1 and CDR2 from the germline V gene are MDHEN and SYDVKM. This CDR3 has 13 residues. This CDR3 reads CASSWDRSDEQFF. The CDR3 nucleotides read TGTGCCAGCAGTTGGGACCGTAGCGATGAGCAGTTCTTC.

This clonotype was found once. The chain links TRBV11-1 to TRBJ1-6, with D unclear. The germline V gene has CDR1 SGHAT and CDR2 FQDESV (reference sequence). Trimming stripped 5 bases from V and 9 bases from J, with 11 bases between. The CDR3 is made up of 13 amino acids. The CDR3 coding sequence is TGTGCCAGCAGCCCCACGGCTTCTTCACCCCTCCACTTT. Protein sequence: CASSPTASSPLHF.

The rearrangement links TRBV18 to TRBJ1-2, with TRBD1 matching 7 bases. V shed 1 base, J shed 4 bases, and the junction held 9 bases outside the gene matches. Germline V CDR1 and CDR2: KGHSH, LQKENI. This CDR3 comprises 16 residues. The chain's CDR3 is CASSPQSGRGSYGYTF. The DNA of the CDR3 is TGTGCCAGCTCACCACAATCGGGCAGGGGGTCCTATGGCTACACCTTC.